This TCR beta chain was captured in a study of PD-1 blockade in classical Hodgkin lymphoma. Background on the study: The patients were dosed with nivolumab 3 mg/kg, infused intravenously every 2 weeks. Broader study findings: Baseline TCR diversity was reportedly lower in newly diagnosed patients than healthy donors. Complete responders started with a diversity level that resembled newly diagnosed patients at baseline.

Per the germline V gene, CDR1 is SGHRS and CDR2 is YFSETQ. Trimming left V 4 bases short and J 10 bases short, with 20 bases between. The length of the CDR3 is 14 residues. This clone is a singleton in its sample. Its antigen remains unidentified. Libraries were prepared by immunoSEQ multiplex PCR; TCRdb keeps only in-frame clonotypes and omits some of them. The sample lists over 15,000 clones, 65% to 85% seen once, with 30% to 45% in the top ten. After autologous stem cell transplantation all patients relapsed, and prior brentuximab vedotin exposure differed between cohorts. Source: peripheral blood mononuclear cells (PBMCs), taken before the second cycle of nivolumab. The chain carries TRBV5-1 and TRBJ1-2; no clear D. The source of this sequence is a human donor with classical Hodgkin lymphoma. This CDR3 reads CASSPAPGGRHYTF. The CDR3 DNA reads TGCGCCAGCAGCCCAGCACCAGGAGGGAGGCACTACACCTTC.